The T cell receptor beta chain described here comes from a study of T cells after yellow fever vaccination. Study summary: The fractions with low cell numbers were processed using SMART-Seq v4 Ultra Low Input. Study conclusions and caveats: After the booster, over 95% of CD4 and more than 85% of CD8 primary-response clones were re-detected. By day 5 rather than day 15, the secondary response had peaked, though it was weaker.

V lost 5 bases, J lost 4 bases, and 13 bases lay in between. Germline V gives CDR1 SGHTA, CDR2 FQGTGA. The CDR3 covers 14 residues. Template switching by 5'RACE produced TCR cDNA, adding a universal primer site and UMIs. TCRdb used MiXCR to reprocess the 5' RACE reads, holding one entry per CDR3 protein. The sample holds some 340,000 distinct CDR3 sequences; 4.1% are singletons and the top ten take roughly 25%. This clonotype was recorded at least ten times. What it recognizes is unknown. Sequenced material: PBMCs, taken 5 days after the yellow fever booster vaccination. This chain uses TRBV7-3 with TRBJ2-3, with D perhaps being TRBD1 or TRBD2 (5 bases each). This sequence originates from a young man who received the YFV17D yellow fever vaccine. The CDR3 protein is CASSRDREADTQYF. For the CDR3, the DNA is TGTGCCAGCAGCCGGGACCGAGAAGCAGATACGCAGTATTTT.